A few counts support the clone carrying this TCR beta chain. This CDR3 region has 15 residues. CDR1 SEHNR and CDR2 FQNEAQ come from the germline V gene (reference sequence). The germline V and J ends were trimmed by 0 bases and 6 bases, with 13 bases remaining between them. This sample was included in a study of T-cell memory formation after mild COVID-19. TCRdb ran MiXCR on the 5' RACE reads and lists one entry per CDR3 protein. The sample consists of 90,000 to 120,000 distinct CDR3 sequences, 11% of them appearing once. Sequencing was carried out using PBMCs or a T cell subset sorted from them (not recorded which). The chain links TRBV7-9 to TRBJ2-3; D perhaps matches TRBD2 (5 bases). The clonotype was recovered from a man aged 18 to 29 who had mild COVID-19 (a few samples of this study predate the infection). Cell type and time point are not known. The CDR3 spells CASSLAGGIADTQYF. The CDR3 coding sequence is TGTGCCAGCAGCTTAGCCGGAGGAATTGCCGATACGCAGTATTTT.